These 21 T cell receptor beta chains originate from one sample sequenced in a study of T-cell reconstitution after alpha-beta-depleted transplantation in children. TCRbeta library construction was performed incorporating unique molecular identifiers. Each CDR3 protein gets one entry after TCRdb re-called the PCR reads with MiXCR. The repertoire has some 500,000 distinct CDR3 sequences, about 16% of them found once; the top ten carry less than 4%. This sample comprised PBMCs from the stem cell graft donor, obtained from the stem cell graft. The receptors were gathered from a human donor who donated a stem cell graft to a child with acute lymphoblastic leukemia.

The rearrangement links TRBV29-1 to TRBJ1-2; unclear D gene. Germline V gene sequence: CDR1 SQVTM, CDR2 ANQGSEA. This CDR3 comprises 12 residues. Trimming cost V 4 bases and J 4 bases, with 10 bases left between them. In nucleotides, the CDR3 is TGCAGCGTTGTTCTAGGGCGCTATGGCTACACCTTC. Translation: CSVVLGRYGYTF.

This clonotype came up a few times. V gene TRBV20-1 combines with J gene TRBJ2-2; D is unclear. Germline-derived CDR1 and CDR2 are DFQATT and SNEGSKA (reference sequence). There are 14 residues in the CDR3. V dropped 4 bases and J dropped 4 bases, with 13 bases sitting between them. CDR3 in DNA: TGCAGTGCTACCACTCTGTCAGGCACCGGGGAGCTGTTTTTT. Its protein product is CSATTLSGTGELFF.

The chain employs TRBV9 and TRBJ2-7; D might be TRBD2 (6 bases). Germline assignment: CDR1 SGDLS and CDR2 YYNGEE. The CDR3 length is 12 residues. V lost 3 bases to trimming and J lost 5 bases, with 9 bases between them. CDR3: CASSGRGDEQYF. The CDR3 nucleotides read TGTGCCAGCAGCGGCCGCGGGGACGAGCAGTACTTC.

The genes are TRBV5-1 and TRBJ1-1; 7 bases match TRBD1. This CDR3 is 15 amino acids long. With 4 bases clipped from V and 6 bases from J, the junction kept 12 bases outside the gene matches. Per germline, CDR1 SGHRS and CDR2 YFSETQ. This CDR3 is CASSHIGTAVPEAFF. In DNA form, the CDR3 reads TGCGCCAGCAGCCATATAGGGACAGCGGTACCTGAAGCTTTCTTT.

This sequence joins TRBV27 and TRBJ2-7; D possibly corresponds to TRBD2 (6 bases). Trimming stripped 3 bases from V and 3 bases from J, with 12 bases between. The CDR3 spans 14 residues. Germline assignment: CDR1 MNHEY and CDR2 SMNVEV (reference sequence). The CDR3 is CASSFPGSNYEQYF. CDR3 sequence (DNA): TGTGCCAGCAGTTTCCCCGGGAGCAACTACGAGCAGTACTTC.

This clonotype was seen repeatedly, ten times or more. The V gene is TRBV27, the J gene TRBJ2-7; D remains ambiguous. CDR3 length: 13 amino acids. With 0 bases removed from V and 5 bases from J, the gap between germline ends came to 8 bases. The germline V gene has CDR1 MNHEY and CDR2 SMNVEV (reference sequence). CDR3 DNA sequence: TGTGCCAGCAGTTTATCGTGGGCAAACGAGCAGTACTTC. This encodes CASSLSWANEQYF.

The rearrangement joins TRBV24-1 to TRBJ1-5, with 8 bases matching TRBD1. Per germline, CDR1 KGHDR and CDR2 SFDVKD. The CDR3 contains 15 residues. With V trimmed by 7 bases and J by 1 base, 5 bases remained unmatched. CDR3: CATRRTGRSNQPQHF. The CDR3 DNA is TGTGCCACCAGACGGACAGGGAGAAGCAATCAGCCCCAGCATTTT.

This sequence joins TRBV4-1 and TRBJ2-3; unclear D gene. Germline V gene data show CDR1 as MGHRA and CDR2 as YSYEKL. Between the trimmed V and J ends, which lost 1 base and 0 bases, there was a span of 11 bases. The CDR3 is 16 residues long. CDR3 amino acids: CASSQGVYPSTDTQYF. The CDR3, as DNA: TGCGCCAGCAGCCAAGGGGTTTACCCTAGCACAGATACGCAGTATTTT.

This chain links TRBV9 with TRBJ2-1, with 11 positions matching TRBD2. J gave up 4 bases and V 3 bases, and 3 bases lay outside the gene matches. From germline, CDR1 is SGDLS and CDR2 YYNGEE. CDR3 length equals 15 residues. The CDR3 bases are TGTGCCAGCAGCGCCGGGACTAGCGGATACAATGAGCAGTTCTTC. Translated: CASSAGTSGYNEQFF.

The chain combines TRBV15 with TRBJ2-2; D uncertain. This CDR3 comprises 12 residues. From germline, CDR1 is LNHNV and CDR2 YYDKDF (reference sequence). The V end lost 1 base, the J end lost 6 bases, and 3 bases lay between the germline ends. The CDR3, as DNA: TGTGCCACCAGCAGAGCCTCCGGGGAGCTGTTTTTT. Protein product: CATSRASGELFF.

The chain uses TRBV5-1 and TRBJ2-6; TRBD2 aligns across 13 bases. V trimming: 4 bases; J trimming: 0 bases; junction bases outside the gene matches: 4. This CDR3 has 18 residues. Per the germline V gene, CDR1 is SGHRS and CDR2 is YFSETQ. The CDR3: CASSPGLAGASGANVLTF. CDR3 sequence (DNA): TGCGCCAGCAGCCCAGGACTAGCGGGAGCCTCTGGGGCCAACGTCCTGACTTTC.

The chain combines TRBV20-1 with TRBJ2-2, with 9 bases aligning to TRBD2. Germline CDR1 DFQATT, CDR2 SNEGSKA (reference sequence). Trimming removed 5 bases from V and 2 bases from J; junction bases left unmatched: 9. The CDR3 loop spans 16 amino acids. This CDR3 is CSAPRLAGINTGELFF. Here the CDR3 DNA reads TGCAGTGCTCCCCGGCTAGCGGGGATTAACACCGGGGAGCTGTTTTTT.

This rearrangement joins TRBV29-1 to TRBJ2-7, with 7 bases that match TRBD2. Germline-derived CDR1 and CDR2 are SQVTM and ANQGSEA. The length of the CDR3 is 11 residues. Trimming cost V 7 bases and J 4 bases; bases outside gene matches: 4. Written as DNA, the CDR3 is TGCAGCGCTGAGCGGGGTTACGAGCAGTACTTC. Its translation is CSAERGYEQYF.

A few counts support this clonotype. The chain recombines TRBV9 with TRBJ2-2; possible D gene TRBD2, 7 bases. CDR3 length equals 17 residues. Germline CDR1 SGDLS, CDR2 YYNGEE. V was shortened by 3 bases and J by 5 bases, with 20 bases between the two germline ends. The CDR3 here is CASSERGGGTPTGELFF. CDR3 coding DNA: TGTGCCAGCAGCGAGAGAGGGGGGGGGACCCCTACCGGGGAGCTGTTTTTT.

The chain couples TRBV29-1 to TRBJ2-1, with 7 bases aligning to TRBD2. Trimming cost V 4 bases and J 3 bases; bases outside gene matches: 12. The CDR3 is made up of 16 amino acids. The germline V gene encodes CDR1 SQVTM and CDR2 ANQGSEA. The CDR3 reads CSVVLGWEGIYNEQFF. DNA for the CDR3: TGCAGCGTTGTCTTGGGGTGGGAGGGAATCTACAATGAGCAGTTCTTC.

This clonotype showed up just a few times. The J gene is TRBJ2-7, the V gene TRBV12-3 or TRBV12-4, with a tentative D call TRBD2 (7 bases). Trimming removed 3 bases from V and 6 bases from J, with 15 bases in between. The CDR3 extends over 14 amino acids. CDR3 residues: CASSFYRGAGEQYF. CDR3 nucleotides: TGTGCCAGCAGTTTTTACCGGGGGGCTGGCGAGCAGTACTTC.

The V gene is TRBV20-1, the J gene TRBJ2-5, with D maybe TRBD2 (6 bases). Deletions cut 4 bases from V and 5 bases from J, with 17 bases between. This CDR3 has 14 residues. Germline assignment: CDR1 DFQATT and CDR2 SNEGSKA (reference sequence). This CDR3 reads CSAKTSKGRETQYF. The CDR3 DNA reads TGCAGTGCTAAGACTAGTAAGGGTCGGGAGACCCAGTACTTC.

A few counts support this clonotype. The V gene is TRBV5-1, the J gene TRBJ1-2; perhaps TRBD1 as D (6 bases). The CDR3 is made up of 14 amino acids. The germline V gene encodes CDR1 SGHRS and CDR2 YFSETQ. V was pared by 0 bases and J by 4 bases, with 10 bases between. The CDR3 bases are TGCGCCAGCAGCTTGGCGCAGGGGAGCTATGGCTACACCTTC. It translates to CASSLAQGSYGYTF.

The J gene is TRBJ1-2, the V gene TRBV18, with D possibly TRBD1 on 5 matching bases. V gave up 0 bases and J gave up 3 bases, with 8 bases separating them. From germline, CDR1 is KGHSH and CDR2 LQKENI. The CDR3 is 14 amino acids. The CDR3 here is CASSPPGRDYGYTF. In DNA form, the CDR3 reads TGTGCCAGCTCACCACCCGGCAGGGACTATGGCTACACCTTC.

The rearrangement links TRBV29-1 to TRBJ2-7, with 16 bases aligning to TRBD2. CDR3 length: 18 amino acids. Germline V gives CDR1 SQVTM, CDR2 ANQGSEA. After removal of 5 bases from V and 5 bases from J, the junction contained 15 bases not matched to a gene. The CDR3 DNA reads TGCAGCGTTAGGGGACTAGCGGGAGGGAAGTTGATGTACAACGAGCAGTACTTC. Protein product: CSVRGLAGGKLMYNEQYF.

This clonotype was picked up a small number of times. The chain recombines TRBV10-2 with TRBJ2-6, with D possibly being TRBD1 (5 bases). Germline CDR1 and CDR2: WSHSY and SAAADI. Trimming took 8 bases from V and 1 from J, leaving 21 bases between them. The CDR3 loop spans 18 amino acids. The CDR3 bases are TGCGCCAGCCTTAAGGTACAGGAGTTTGCTTCTGGGGCCAACGTCCTGACTTTC. Its translation: CASLKVQEFASGANVLTF.